This is a list of T cell receptor beta chains from one sample in a study of OX40 agonist ivuxolimab in advanced cancers. The table came from immunoSEQ multiplex PCR; TCRdb's copy has only in-frame clones and leaves some out. The table records tens of thousands of clones, over 90% of them present only once. Source: CD4+ or CD8+ T cells sorted from blood, taken in a trial of the OX40 agonist ivuxolimab. The receptor set was obtained from an adult with an advanced solid tumor such as melanoma, head and neck, liver or kidney cancer. Each CDR3 is given without its conserved first and last residue.

cdr3_aa j_call v_call
ASSQSWTGGSETQY TRBJ2-5 TRBV4-3
ASSLGLAGEETQY TRBJ2-5 TRBV11-2
AISGIRTGRDTEAF TRBJ1-1 TRBV10-3
ASSVQNTEAF TRBJ1-1 TRBV10-2
ASSLTGNGYT TRBJ1-2 TRBV27
ASSLELAASYEQY TRBJ2-7 TRBV27
ASSPGTGGV TRBJ2-1 TRBV5-8
SVEDRDPYEQY . TRBV29-1
ASSVYSNQPQH TRBJ1-5 TRBV28
ASSQSPGQGHSGNTIY TRBJ1-3 TRBV4-3
ASSQGPQSDEQY TRBJ2-7 TRBV4-1
SAEDSNEQF TRBJ2-1 TRBV29-1
ASSQPVLGETQY TRBJ2-5 TRBV4-1
ASSLRENGGTGELF TRBJ2-2 TRBV4-1
SAGTGQILAGGQYEQY TRBJ2-7 TRBV29-1
ASSSPGYSYEQY TRBJ2-7 TRBV7-2
ASSDQALTGLGANVLT TRBJ2-6 TRBV25-1
ASSSGTAAGFIYGYT TRBJ1-2 TRBV5-5
ASSSLTGGLTDTQY TRBJ2-3 TRBV6-6
ASSEDRGNEQF TRBJ2-1 TRBV2
ASSLARGPPTDTQY TRBJ2-3 TRBV7-9
ASSLPLMGELF TRBJ2-2 TRBV11-3
ASSLREEGEQF TRBJ2-1 TRBV27
ASSLYPTAMNTEAF TRBJ1-1 TRBV27
ASPSQKGRSGYT TRBJ1-2 TRBV10-1
ASSEGSGVGSPLH TRBJ1-6 TRBV10-1
ASSLVSVAGGQETQY TRBJ2-5 TRBV7-9
ASSHEPGQGGRNTEAF TRBJ1-1 TRBV4-1
ASSPGTGEVGELF TRBJ2-2 TRBV5-6
ASSLAGGLSYEQF TRBJ2-1 TRBV4-3
ASSFLLAGYNEQF TRBJ2-1 TRBV27
ASSLHPDGAYEQY TRBJ2-7 TRBV5-5
ASSEARGGWGETQY TRBJ2-5 TRBV6-1
ASSVGNEQF TRBJ2-1 TRBV4-1
ASSFDTGAAWNEQF TRBJ2-1 TRBV7-9